The present T cell receptor beta chain was sequenced within a study of control samples from healthy donors and cancer patients. This CDR3 spans 14 amino acids. Deletions cut 1 base from V and 4 bases from J, with 7 bases between. CDR1 is LNHNV and CDR2 is YYDKDF in the germline V gene (reference sequence). Some clones are missing from TCRdb's copy, which holds only in-frame ones; the method was immunoSEQ multiplex PCR. Of 100,000 to 120,000 clones listed, about four fifths are singletons. The receptor was derived from a woman in her forties or fifties in good health. V and J are TRBV15 and TRBJ1-4; D remains ambiguous. The sequenced sample consisted of blood. CDR3 coding DNA: TGTGCCACCAGCAGAGGGGGAGTTAATGAAAAACTGTTTTTT. It specifies CATSRGGVNEKLFF.